This T cell receptor beta chain originates from a study of blood T cells in healthy people across ages. Study outcomes and limitations: It was the long-lived donors that had more naive CD4+ cells and higher diversity than aged donors.

The CDR3 has 12 amino acids. Germline loops: CDR1 SQVTM, CDR2 ANQGSEA. Trimming at V came to 8 bases and at J to 6 bases, leaving 9 bases not matched to a gene. Per-sample PBMC isolation yielded at least 7 million cells. Total RNA, at least 5 micrograms per sample, was extracted from PBMCs. Alongside a J-beta primer mix, a sample-barcoded 5' primer served in a second PCR lasting about 7 to 12 cycles. Each of the cDNA molecules was tagged by a template-switch adaptor with 12 random nucleotides. TCRdb re-called the 5' RACE reads through MiXCR, storing one row per CDR3 protein. The sample gives around 1,900,000 distinct CDR3 sequences, around 42% of which show up once; under 30% is in the top ten. With regard to this clonotype: Its antigen remains unidentified.

The chain couples TRBV29-1 to TRBJ1-2, with 7 bases aligning to TRBD1. The sequence came from a human donor in good health. Sequencing used blood. The CDR3 DNA is TGCAGCTCTCGGACAGGCCCCCATGGCTACACCTTC. Amino acid sequence: CSSRTGPHGYTF.